These 9 T cell receptor beta chains came from one sample sequenced in a study of cytomegalovirus exposure and HLA in healthy donors. Primers included in the PCR were 60 Vbeta and 13 Jbeta primers. TCRdb's table, derived via immunoSEQ multiplex PCR, lists solely in-frame clones and lacks some. Of 150,000 to 200,000 clones listed, roughly 80% were seen once; the top ten hold around 1.7%. Sequenced material: PBMCs. The receptors come from a man aged 50 to 59 in good health and CMV-seronegative.

About this clone itself: The junction does not match germline at one end; this may be a read error. The chain combines TRBV7-7 with TRBJ2-5; no reliable D call. The CDR3 consists of 14 residues. The germline CDR1 and CDR2 sequences are SSHAT and FNYEAQ (reference sequence). CDR3 in amino acids: CASSPGVSAQTQYF. The CDR3, as DNA: TGTGCTAGCAGCCCTGGTGTGAGCGCGCAGACCCAGTACTTC.

The chain combines TRBV5-1 with TRBJ2-1; 8 bases are shared with TRBD1. Germline values: CDR1 SGHRS, CDR2 YFSETQ. CDR3 length equals 17 residues. Trimming at V came to 2 bases and at J to 7 bases, leaving 14 bases not matched to a gene. CDR3 protein: CASSFPILRQGLNEQFF. CDR3 DNA: TGCGCCAGCAGCTTTCCCATACTCAGACAGGGGCTGAATGAGCAGTTCTTC.

The rearrangement links TRBV2 to TRBJ2-7; a possible D gene is TRBD1 (7 bases). CDR1 and CDR2 (germline): SNHLY, FYNNEI. The CDR3 consists of 14 residues. The germline V and J ends were trimmed by 3 bases and 5 bases, with 14 bases remaining between them. This CDR3 reads CASSDSFRGDEQYF. The CDR3 nucleotides are TGTGCCAGCAGTGATTCGTTCAGGGGGGACGAGCAGTACTTC.

The V gene is TRBV29-1, the J gene TRBJ1-1; D remains unclear. V shed 7 bases and J shed 1 base, with 13 bases lying between them. CDR1 and CDR2 from the germline V gene are SQVTM and ANQGSEA. This CDR3 contains 13 residues. The CDR3 DNA is TGCAGCGGCCACCTGGCCGAGAACACTGAAGCTTTCTTT. Its protein is CSGHLAENTEAFF.

The CDR3, as DNA: TGTGCCAGCAGTCAGTACCGGGACAGGACTGAAGCTTTCTTT. Its protein is CASSQYRDRTEAFF. The chain couples TRBV6-5 to TRBJ1-1, with 8 bases fitting TRBD1. Germline CDR1 reads MNHEY; CDR2 reads SVGAGI. J was trimmed by 5 bases and V by 5 bases; bases with no gene match: 7. This CDR3 spans 14 amino acids.

The chain is built from TRBV7-3 and TRBJ2-2; TRBD2 matches at 11 bases. The CDR3 loop spans 16 amino acids. With 2 bases clipped from V and 2 bases from J, the junction kept 1 base outside the gene matches. The germline V gene has CDR1 SGHTA and CDR2 FQGTGA. In DNA, the CDR3 is TGTGCCAGCAGCTTAGGGACTAGCGGAAACACCGGGGAGCTGTTTTTT. This sequence encodes CASSLGTSGNTGELFF.

The chain has TRBV6-1 and TRBJ2-7; TRBD1 matches at 7 bases. CDR3 length equals 14 residues. The germline V gene encodes CDR1 MNHNS and CDR2 SASEGT. V lost 4 bases to trimming and J lost 5 bases; unmatched junction nucleotides: 8. In DNA, the CDR3 is TGTGCCAGCAGTGGGGTAGACAGGGCGGACGAGCAGTACTTC. Its protein product is CASSGVDRADEQYF.

There are a few counts of this clone. The chain has TRBV9 and TRBJ2-5, with 12 positions matching TRBD2. CDR1 and CDR2 from the germline V gene are SGDLS and YYNGEE. This CDR3 spans 15 amino acids. V dropped 2 bases and J dropped 5; count of bases not matched to a gene: 4. CDR3: CASSVTSGGLETQYF. CDR3 DNA: TGTGCCAGCAGCGTGACTAGCGGGGGTCTGGAGACCCAGTACTTC.

V usage is TRBV5-1 and J usage is TRBJ2-5; TRBD1 aligns across 8 bases. Germline-derived CDR1 and CDR2 are SGHRS and YFSETQ. Trimming cost V 2 bases and J 2 bases; bases outside gene matches: 2. This CDR3 is 14 amino acids long. CDR3 residues: CASSFDRGQETQYF. For the CDR3, the DNA is TGCGCCAGCAGCTTTGACAGGGGACAAGAGACCCAGTACTTC.